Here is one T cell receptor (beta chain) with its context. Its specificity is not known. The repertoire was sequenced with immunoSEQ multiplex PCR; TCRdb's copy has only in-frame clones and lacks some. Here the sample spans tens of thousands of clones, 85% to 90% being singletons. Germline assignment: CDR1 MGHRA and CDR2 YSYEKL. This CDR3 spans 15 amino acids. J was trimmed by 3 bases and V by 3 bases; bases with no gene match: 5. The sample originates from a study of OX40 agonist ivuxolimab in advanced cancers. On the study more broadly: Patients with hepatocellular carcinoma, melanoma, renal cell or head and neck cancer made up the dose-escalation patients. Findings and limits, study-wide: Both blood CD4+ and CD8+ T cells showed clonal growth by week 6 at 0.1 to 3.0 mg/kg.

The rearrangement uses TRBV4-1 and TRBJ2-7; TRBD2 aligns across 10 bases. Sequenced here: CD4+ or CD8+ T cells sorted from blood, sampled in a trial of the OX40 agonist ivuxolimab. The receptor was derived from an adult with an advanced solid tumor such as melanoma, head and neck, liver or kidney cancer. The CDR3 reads CASSQGTSDYYEQYF. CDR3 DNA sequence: TGCGCCAGCAGCCAGGGGACTAGCGACTACTACGAGCAGTACTTC.